Presented here are 26 T cell receptor beta chains from one specimen sequenced in a study of T cell responses to AZD1222 COVID-19 vaccine. The protocol was immunoSEQ multiplex PCR, while the TCRdb copy is restricted to in-frame clones and leaves out a portion. Among some 94,000 clones, approximately 92% were seen once, and the ten largest hold over 9.5%. Sequences were derived from peripheral blood, sampled on day 0 of AZD1222 vaccination. The receptors shown here come from an adult in good health.

CDR3 DNA: TGTGCCAGTCCCCAAGGATCCGGGGCCCGGGGCTACACCTTC. Protein: CASPQGSGARGYTF. V usage is TRBV2 and J usage is TRBJ1-2; D is perhaps TRBD1 (5 bases). The CDR3 consists of 14 residues. Germline CDR1 and CDR2: SNHLY and FYNNEI. V lost 9 bases, J lost 8 bases, and 22 bases lay in between.

In its sample, this clone was seen once. The CDR3 DNA sequence: TGTGCCAGCAGTTTAGGACAGAACACTGAAGCTTTCTTT. Translation gives CASSLGQNTEAFF. The chain combines TRBV12-3 or TRBV12-4 with TRBJ1-1; D uncertain. Trimming left V 1 base short and J 1 base short, with 4 bases between. This CDR3 contains 13 residues.

This rearrangement joins TRBV4-1 to TRBJ2-2; possibly TRBD1 for D (5 bases). This CDR3 comprises 13 residues. Germline CDR1 reads MGHRA; CDR2 reads YSYEKL. V gave up 5 bases and J gave up 7 bases, with 11 bases separating them. In nucleotides, the CDR3 is TGCGCCAGCAGCTATGAAGGGGACGGGGAGCTGTTTTTT. Its protein is CASSYEGDGELFF.

The chain couples TRBV27 to TRBJ2-1, with TRBD1 matching over 9 bases. The V gene end was trimmed by 5 bases and the J gene end by 10 bases; junction bases not matched to a gene: 6. Germline values: CDR1 MNHEY, CDR2 SMNVEV (reference sequence). The CDR3 is 13 residues long. The CDR3 sequence: CASSHGQGIEQFF. The DNA of the CDR3 is TGTGCCAGCAGTCACGGACAGGGGATAGAGCAGTTCTTC.

The rearrangement joins TRBV3-1 (or the pseudogene TRBV3-2) to TRBJ2-2; D may be TRBD1 (5 bases). V lost 3 bases to trimming and J lost 7 bases, with 15 bases between them. This CDR3 has 15 residues. The germline CDR1 and CDR2 sequences are LGHDT and YNNKEL (reference sequence). This CDR3 is CASSQGQGSIGELFF. The CDR3 region has the DNA TGTGCCAGCAGCCAGGGGCAGGGAAGTATCGGGGAGCTGTTTTTT.

This sequence joins TRBV7-2 and TRBJ2-2; D is unclear. The V gene lost 1 base and the J gene lost 6 bases, with 6 bases spanning the gap. CDR1 and CDR2 (germline): SGHTA, FQGNSA. This CDR3 has 13 residues. The CDR3 protein is CASSLVGPGELFF. CDR3 DNA sequence: TGTGCCAGCAGCTTAGTAGGACCCGGGGAGCTGTTTTTT.

This clone came up once. The chain carries TRBV4-3 and TRBJ1-3, with 9 nucleotides matching TRBD1. After removal of 3 bases from V and 4 bases from J, the junction contained 10 bases not matched to a gene. The CDR3 extends over 17 amino acids. Germline V CDR1 and CDR2: LGHNA, YSLEER. Here the CDR3 DNA reads TGCGCCAGCAGCCATGACTCCAGCGACAGGGGGGGAAACACCATATATTTT. As protein: CASSHDSSDRGGNTIYF.

The chain combines TRBV7-2 with TRBJ2-7; 7 nucleotides match TRBD2. The J segment lost 3 bases and the V segment lost 5 bases, leaving 4 bases of the junction unmatched. CDR3 length: 13 residues. CDR1 and CDR2 from the germline V gene are SGHTA and FQGNSA. The CDR3 sequence: CASSHPGGYEQYF. DNA of the CDR3: TGTGCCAGCAGCCATCCGGGGGGCTACGAGCAGTACTTC.

The CDR3 spells CASTPPRQGLGGNTIYF. The CDR3 DNA follows: TGTGCCAGTACCCCCCCGAGGCAGGGGTTGGGTGGAAACACCATATATTTT. V is TRBV19 and J is TRBJ1-3, with TRBD1 as a possible D gene (6 bases). With 7 bases removed from V and 3 bases from J, the gap between germline ends came to 22 bases. Germline loops: CDR1 LNHDA, CDR2 SQIVND (reference sequence). This CDR3 has 17 residues. The full variable domain, its missing parts supplied by reference TRBV19 and TRBJ1-3, is DGGITQSPKYLFRKEGQNVTLSCEQNLNHDAMYWYRQDPGQGLRLIYYSQIVNDFQKGDIAEGYSVSREKKESFPLTVTSAQKNPTAFYLCASTPPRQGLGGNTIYFGEGSWLTVV.

The chain combines TRBV4-1 with TRBJ2-3, with 9 bases identical to TRBD2. The CDR3 totals 16 residues. The germline gives CDR1 MGHRA, CDR2 YSYEKL. V shed 3 bases and J 7 bases; nucleotides not matched to a gene: 11. CDR3 bases: TGCGCCAGCAGCCAGGAAGCAGCGGGGGGAACCAATACGCAGTATTTT. Its translation is CASSQEAAGGTNTQYF.

The CDR3 region has the DNA TGTGCCAGCAGTACGGGACAGGGGTTCAATCAGCCCCAGCATTTT. Translated: CASSTGQGFNQPQHF. This chain joins TRBV3-1 (or the pseudogene TRBV3-2) and TRBJ1-5; 10 bases are shared with TRBD1. CDR1 and CDR2 (germline): LGHDT, YNNKEL (reference sequence). The CDR3 is 15 residues long. Germline trimming cut 6 bases from V and 3 bases from J; bases unmatched to any gene: 5.

On this clone: This specimen includes other DNA sequences encoding the same CDR3. The chain employs TRBV6-5 and TRBJ1-4; D is unresolved. The V gene lost 3 bases and the J gene lost 7 bases, with 9 bases spanning the gap. The CDR3 contains 13 residues. From germline, CDR1 is MNHEY and CDR2 SVGAGI. The CDR3 nucleotides are TGTGCCAGCAGTTATTCTCCGGGTGAAAAACTGTTTTTT. Translated, it gives CASSYSPGEKLFF.

The genes are TRBV27 and TRBJ1-4; 7 bases align to TRBD1. This CDR3 region has 14 residues. The V segment lost 5 bases and the J segment 5 bases; nucleotides outside the gene matches: 5. Germline values: CDR1 MNHEY, CDR2 SMNVEV (reference sequence). As DNA, the CDR3 is TGTGCCAGCAGTCCCGGGACAGTGAATGAAAAACTGTTTTTT. This sequence encodes CASSPGTVNEKLFF.

The V gene is TRBV7-8, the J gene TRBJ2-5; 10 bases are a match to TRBD1. V dropped 6 bases and J dropped 4; count of bases not matched to a gene: 5. The CDR3 is 14 amino acids. Germline-derived CDR1 and CDR2 are SGHVS and FQNEAQ. Here the CDR3 reads CASRPTGGVETQYF. The CDR3 DNA is TGTGCCAGCAGACCGACAGGGGGCGTAGAGACCCAGTACTTC. Based on the CDR3 plus reference TRBV7-8 and TRBJ2-5, the full variable domain is GAGVSQSPRYKVAKRGQDVALRCDPISGHVSLFWYQQALGQGPEFLTYFQNEAQLDKSGLPSDRFFAERPEGSVSTLKIQRTQQEDSAVYLCASRPTGGVETQYFGPGTRLLVL.

This clone was counted only a few times. The chain combines TRBV9 with TRBJ1-6, with a weak D call TRBD1 (6 bases). Germline-derived CDR1 and CDR2 are SGDLS and YYNGEE. The V end was cut by 0 bases, the J end by 10 bases, with 20 bases between. CDR3 length equals 17 residues. The DNA of the CDR3 is TGTGCCAGCAGCGTAGGCGGGGAGACAGGTTTCGGGTCACCCCTCCACTTT. Translating it yields CASSVGGETGFGSPLHF.

This sequence joins TRBV10-3 and TRBJ1-6; D is unresolved. The CDR3 totals 14 residues. The V and J ends lost 6 bases and 5 bases respectively, with 11 bases between them. CDR1 is ENHRY, CDR2 SYGVKD, per germline. CDR3 loop: CAISLRGDNSPLHF. CDR3 sequence (DNA): TGTGCCATCAGCCTTCGGGGAGATAATTCACCCCTCCACTTT.

This chain links TRBV3-1 (or the pseudogene TRBV3-2) with TRBJ2-1; 7 nucleotides agree with TRBD2. The CDR3 spans 15 residues. The germline V gene has CDR1 LGHDT and CDR2 YNNKEL (reference sequence). Germline trimming cut 5 bases from V and 5 bases from J; bases unmatched to any gene: 9. CDR3 region: CASSSTGTINNEQFF. CDR3 nucleotide sequence: TGTGCCAGCAGCTCCACCGGGACTATAAACAATGAGCAGTTCTTC.

This clone was recorded once. The chain recombines TRBV5-1 with TRBJ1-6, with 9 bases that match TRBD1. J lost 10 bases, V lost 4 bases, and 6 bases had no gene match. The CDR3 loop spans 14 amino acids. The germline V gene has CDR1 SGHRS and CDR2 YFSETQ. CDR3 coding DNA: TGCGCCAGCAGCGCCCGGGACAGGGACTCACCCCTCCACTTT. This sequence encodes CASSARDRDSPLHF.

J is TRBJ2-5 and V is TRBV6-2 or TRBV6-3; TRBD2 is a possible D gene (5 bases). The germline V gene encodes CDR1 MNHEY and CDR2 SVGEGT. Deletions cut 4 bases from V and 9 bases from J, with 12 bases between. CDR3 length: 12 amino acids. The CDR3 loop is CASSSWEWAQYF. The CDR3 nucleotides are TGTGCCAGCAGTTCCTGGGAGTGGGCCCAGTACTTC.

V gene TRBV28 combines with J gene TRBJ2-6; tentative D call: TRBD2 (5 bases). V gave up 6 bases and J gave up 0 bases, with 9 bases separating them. Germline lookup yields CDR1 MDHEN and CDR2 SYDVKM. This CDR3 is 15 amino acids long. The CDR3 nucleotides read TGTGCCAGCAGGAGGGTTTTCTCTGGGGCCAACGTCCTGACTTTC. Its protein product is CASRRVFSGANVLTF.

The chain is built from TRBV5-1 and TRBJ2-1; 10 bases are a match to TRBD2. Germline CDR1 reads SGHRS; CDR2 reads YFSETQ. Trimming took 2 bases from V and 5 from J; bases not matched to a gene: 7. The CDR3 has 16 amino acids. CDR3 amino acids: CASSFSSGGADNEQFF. The CDR3 DNA reads as TGCGCCAGCAGCTTCTCGAGCGGGGGGGCTGACAATGAGCAGTTCTTC.

V and J are TRBV4-3 and TRBJ2-7; D may be TRBD1 or TRBD2 (5 bases each). V shed 0 bases and J shed 9 bases, with 21 bases lying between them. This CDR3 contains 16 residues. The germline gives CDR1 LGHNA, CDR2 YSLEER. The CDR3 bases are TGCGCCAGCAGCCAAGAGGCCGGGGCCTTAACAGCAGTGCAGTACTTC. It translates to CASSQEAGALTAVQYF.

The chain links TRBV3-1 (or the pseudogene TRBV3-2) to TRBJ2-3; D remains ambiguous. This CDR3 region has 15 residues. The ends were cut back, 0 bases at V and 1 base at J, with 8 bases in the middle. The V gene's germline CDR1 is LGHDT and CDR2 YNNKEL (reference sequence). The CDR3 DNA reads TGTGCCAGCAGCCAAGAGGGAACAGGCACAGATACGCAGTATTTT. It specifies CASSQEGTGTDTQYF.

V is TRBV7-2 and J is TRBJ2-1, with unresolved D. The CDR3 runs to 11 residues. Germline CDR1 reads SGHTA; CDR2 reads FQGNSA. Deletions cut 5 bases from V and 8 bases from J, with 7 bases between. The CDR3 sequence: CASSLMDEQFF. CDR3 in DNA: TGTGCCAGCAGCCTGATGGATGAGCAGTTCTTC.

This chain connects TRBV4-3 to TRBJ2-7, with a weak D call TRBD2 (5 bases). The CDR3 is 14 residues long. V lost 3 bases and J 7 bases, leaving 16 bases between the germline ends. Germline values: CDR1 LGHNA, CDR2 YSLEER. CDR3 DNA sequence: TGCGCCAGCAGCCAGGGTTACGGGGTCGGTGAGCAGTACTTC. It translates to CASSQGYGVGEQYF.

The gene calls are TRBV30 and TRBJ2-1; 7 positions match TRBD2. The ends lost 1 base at V and 2 bases at J; junction bases unmatched: 2. Germline V CDR1 and CDR2: GTSNPN, SVGIG (reference sequence). CDR3 size: 14 residues. The CDR3 nucleotides read TGTGCCTGGAGTGGACGGGGGGCCTACAATGAGCAGTTCTTC. It yields the protein CAWSGRGAYNEQFF. Together with reference TRBV30 and TRBJ2-1, the CDR3 gives the full variable domain: SQTIHQWPATLVQPVGSPLSLECTVEGTSNPNLYWYRQAAGRGLQLLFYSVGIGQISSEVPQNLSASRPQDRQFILSSKKLLLSDSGFYLCAWSGRGAYNEQFFGPGTRLTVL.